These T cell receptor beta chains were read from a single sample in a study of blood T cells in healthy people across ages. MiXCR, run by TCRdb on the 5' RACE reads, gives a single entry per CDR3 protein. Of 1.8 million or so distinct CDR3 sequences listed, about two fifths are singletons. The sequenced material came from blood. The receptors stem from a human donor in good health. CDR3s include the opening cysteine and the closing phenylalanine or tryptophan. Fields, in order: V gene, D gene, J gene, clone size, CDR3 length, CDR3 DNA, CDR3 protein. The D gene is left open where the match is weak. Size tells how often a clone was seen (once, few, many) or the class of an expanded clone, and some rows leave it out.

v_call: TRBV7-8; d_call: NA; j_call: TRBJ1-2; clone_size: few; cdr3_length: 15; cdr3_nt: TGTGCCAGCAGCCACAGACGGGGCCGATCCTATGGCTACACCTTC; cdr3_aa: CASSHRRGRSYGYTF
v_call: TRBV29-1; d_call: TRBD1; j_call: TRBJ1-1; clone_size: NA; cdr3_length: 13; cdr3_nt: TGCAGCGTCGACAGGGGAGTGAACACTGAAGCTTTCTTT; cdr3_aa: CSVDRGVNTEAFF
v_call: TRBV10-3; d_call: TRBD2; j_call: TRBJ2-5; clone_size: few; cdr3_length: 14; cdr3_nt: TGTGCCATCGGCATAGCGGGTCATCAAGAGACCCAGTACTTC; cdr3_aa: CAIGIAGHQETQYF
v_call: TRBV5-5; d_call: NA; j_call: TRBJ2-1; clone_size: NA; cdr3_length: 15; cdr3_nt: TGTGCCAGCAGCTTGTCGGTCCAATCCTACAATGAGCAGTTCTTC; cdr3_aa: CASSLSVQSYNEQFF
v_call: TRBV3-1; d_call: NA; j_call: TRBJ2-4; clone_size: NA; cdr3_length: 16; cdr3_nt: TGTGCCAGCAGCCAAGTTAGTGGTACGTCCTACAATGAGCAGTACTTC; cdr3_aa: CASSQVSGTSYNEQYF
v_call: TRBV5-1; d_call: TRBD1; j_call: TRBJ1-2; clone_size: few; cdr3_length: 16; cdr3_nt: TGCGCCAGCAGCTTTTACGGGACAGGGTTTGGCTATGGCTACACCTTC; cdr3_aa: CASSFYGTGFGYGYTF
v_call: TRBV7-9; d_call: NA; j_call: TRBJ2-3; clone_size: few; cdr3_length: 16; cdr3_nt: TGTGCCAGCAGCCGAAGTGATTCCCCTGGCGCAGATACGCAGTATTTT; cdr3_aa: CASSRSDSPGADTQYF
v_call: TRBV7-2; d_call: NA; j_call: TRBJ1-4; clone_size: NA; cdr3_length: 18; cdr3_nt: TGTGCCAGCAGCTTAGCGCAGTGGGGTCTAGCAACTAATGAAAAACTGTTTTTT; cdr3_aa: CASSLAQWGLATNEKLFF
v_call: TRBV6-5; d_call: NA; j_call: TRBJ2-3; clone_size: NA; cdr3_length: 13; cdr3_nt: TGTGCCAGCAGTTACGTTCGGACAGATACGCAGTATTTT; cdr3_aa: CASSYVRTDTQYF
v_call: TRBV6-6; d_call: NA; j_call: TRBJ2-7; clone_size: NA; cdr3_length: 13; cdr3_nt: TGTGCCAGCAGTTACTCGAAGGAATACGAGCAGTACTTC; cdr3_aa: CASSYSKEYEQYF
v_call: TRBV27; d_call: NA; j_call: TRBJ2-6; clone_size: NA; cdr3_length: 16; cdr3_nt: TGTGCCAGCAGTTCCAGACACAACTCTGGGGCCAACGTCCTGACTTTC; cdr3_aa: CASSSRHNSGANVLTF
v_call: TRBV20-1; d_call: NA; j_call: TRBJ2-5; clone_size: few; cdr3_length: 11; cdr3_nt: TGCAGCGCCCGTAGTCGAGAGACCCAGTACTTC; cdr3_aa: CSARSRETQYF
v_call: TRBV5-1; d_call: TRBD2; j_call: TRBJ2-1; clone_size: NA; cdr3_length: 16; cdr3_nt: TGCGCCAGCAGCAAACTACTAGCGGGGTATTCGGATGAGCAGTTCTTC; cdr3_aa: CASSKLLAGYSDEQFF
v_call: TRBV20-1; d_call: TRBD1; j_call: TRBJ2-6; clone_size: few; cdr3_length: 15; cdr3_nt: TGCAGTGCTGGGACAGGGATCGAGGGGGCCAACGTCCTGACTTTC; cdr3_aa: CSAGTGIEGANVLTF
v_call: TRBV7-2; d_call: NA; j_call: TRBJ2-1; clone_size: NA; cdr3_length: 13; cdr3_nt: TGTGCCAGCGGCATCCGGACATCCAATGAGCAGTTCTTC; cdr3_aa: CASGIRTSNEQFF
v_call: TRBV6-6; d_call: NA; j_call: TRBJ2-3; clone_size: NA; cdr3_length: 14; cdr3_nt: TGTGCCAGCAGTTACAGTAGTCCCCCAGATACGCAGTATTTT; cdr3_aa: CASSYSSPPDTQYF
v_call: TRBV7-2; d_call: TRBD1; j_call: TRBJ1-2; clone_size: NA; cdr3_length: 14; cdr3_nt: TGTGCCAGCAGCCCAGGGACAGGGGTTATTAGCTACACCTTC; cdr3_aa: CASSPGTGVISYTF
v_call: TRBV7-9; d_call: NA; j_call: TRBJ1-1; clone_size: NA; cdr3_length: 16; cdr3_nt: TGTGCCAGCAGCTTAGCTGGGGAGGGTGAGGACACTGAAGCTTTCTTT; cdr3_aa: CASSLAGEGEDTEAFF
v_call: TRBV16; d_call: NA; j_call: TRBJ2-1; clone_size: NA; cdr3_length: 12; cdr3_nt: TGTGCCAGCAGCCAACCACAGGGGAGGCGGTTCTTC; cdr3_aa: CASSQPQGRRFF
v_call: TRBV5-1; d_call: NA; j_call: TRBJ2-7; clone_size: NA; cdr3_length: 12; cdr3_nt: TGCGCCAGCAGCGGGGGGCCGGATGAGCAGTACTTC; cdr3_aa: CASSGGPDEQYF
v_call: TRBV13; d_call: NA; j_call: TRBJ1-2; clone_size: NA; cdr3_length: 14; cdr3_nt: TGTGCCAGCAGCTTAGACACACGACTAGATGGCTACACCTTC; cdr3_aa: CASSLDTRLDGYTF
v_call: TRBV20-1; d_call: NA; j_call: TRBJ1-5; clone_size: few; cdr3_length: 14; cdr3_nt: TGCAGTGCCCAGCAGGGGTTTCGCAATCAGCCCCAGCATTTT; cdr3_aa: CSAQQGFRNQPQHF
v_call: TRBV4-3; d_call: TRBD2; j_call: TRBJ2-3; clone_size: NA; cdr3_length: 18; cdr3_nt: TGCGCCAGCAGCCAGAGCCTAATTAGCGGGGGGGCCGGAGATACGCAGTATTTT; cdr3_aa: CASSQSLISGGAGDTQYF
v_call: TRBV7-2; d_call: NA; j_call: TRBJ1-1; clone_size: NA; cdr3_length: 15; cdr3_nt: TGTGCCAGCAGCTCCCTGTCGGGGATTAACACTGAAGCTTTCTTT; cdr3_aa: CASSSLSGINTEAFF
v_call: TRBV28; d_call: TRBD1; j_call: TRBJ1-2; clone_size: once; cdr3_length: 15; cdr3_nt: TGTGCCAGCAGTTTAGGGACAGGGAGGTACTATGGCTACACCTTC; cdr3_aa: CASSLGTGRYYGYTF
v_call: TRBV28; d_call: NA; j_call: TRBJ2-1; clone_size: NA; cdr3_length: 14; cdr3_nt: TGTGCCAGCAGTACGACGAGCTCCTACAATGAGCAGTTCTTC; cdr3_aa: CASSTTSSYNEQFF
v_call: TRBV11-2; d_call: TRBD1; j_call: TRBJ2-5; clone_size: few; cdr3_length: 15; cdr3_nt: TGTGCCAGCAGCTTAGGGGGGACAGCTCAAGAGACCCAGTACTTC; cdr3_aa: CASSLGGTAQETQYF